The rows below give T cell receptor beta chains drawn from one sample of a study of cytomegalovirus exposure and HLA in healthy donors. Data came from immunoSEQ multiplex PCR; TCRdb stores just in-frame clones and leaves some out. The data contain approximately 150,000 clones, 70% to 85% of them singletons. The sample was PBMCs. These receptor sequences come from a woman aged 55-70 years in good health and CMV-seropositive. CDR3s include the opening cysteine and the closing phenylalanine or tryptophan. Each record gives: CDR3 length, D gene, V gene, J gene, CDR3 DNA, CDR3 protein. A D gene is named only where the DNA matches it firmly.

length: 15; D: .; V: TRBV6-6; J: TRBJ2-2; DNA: TGTGCCAGCAGTTTTCAAACTTCGAACACCGGGGAGCTGTTTTTT; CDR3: CASSFQTSNTGELFF
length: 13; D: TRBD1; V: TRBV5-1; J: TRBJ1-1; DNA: TGCGCCAGCAGCGCCACAGGGGAGACTGAAGCTTTCTTT; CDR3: CASSATGETEAFF
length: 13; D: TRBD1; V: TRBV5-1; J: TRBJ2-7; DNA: TGCGCCAGCAGCTATCAGGGGGCGGAGGAGCAGTACTTC; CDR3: CASSYQGAEEQYF
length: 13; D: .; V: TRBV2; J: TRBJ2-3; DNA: TGTGCCAGCAGCAGGGATCTCACAGATACGCAGTATTTT; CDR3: CASSRDLTDTQYF
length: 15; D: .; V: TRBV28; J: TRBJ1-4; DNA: TGTGCCAGCAGCCCAGCGGGGGAGACTAATGAAAAACTGTTTTTT; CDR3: CASSPAGETNEKLFF
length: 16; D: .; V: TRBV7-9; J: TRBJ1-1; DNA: TGTGCCAGCAGCTTGGGCGCCGCAGTGATGAACACTGAAGCTTTCTTT; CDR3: CASSLGAAVMNTEAFF
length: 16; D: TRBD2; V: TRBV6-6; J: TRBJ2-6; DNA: TGTGCCAGCAACCCTAGCGGGAGGGCTGGGGCCAACGTCCTGACTTTC; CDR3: CASNPSGRAGANVLTF
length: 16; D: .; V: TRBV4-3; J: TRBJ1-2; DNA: TGCGCCAGCAGCCAAGCCGGGGTCGCGGTAACCTATGGCTACACCTTC; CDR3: CASSQAGVAVTYGYTF
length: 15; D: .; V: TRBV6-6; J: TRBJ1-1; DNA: TGTGCCAGCAGTTACTGGAGGGGCATGAACACTGAAGCTTTCTTT; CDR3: CASSYWRGMNTEAFF
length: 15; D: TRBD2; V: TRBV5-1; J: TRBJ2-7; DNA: TGCGCCAGCAGCCCTACTAGCGGGAGCGAATACGAGCAGTACTTC; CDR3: CASSPTSGSEYEQYF
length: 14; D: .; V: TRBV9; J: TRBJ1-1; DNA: TGTGCCAGCAGCGACCTCAGGGGTGGCACTGAAGCTTTCTTT; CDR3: CASSDLRGGTEAFF
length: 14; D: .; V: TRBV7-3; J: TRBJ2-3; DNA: TGTGCCAGCAGCGCCCTCGGGCAGGGAGATACGCAGTATTTT; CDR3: CASSALGQGDTQYF
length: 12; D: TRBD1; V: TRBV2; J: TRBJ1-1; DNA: TGTGCCAGCACGTCAGGGGGCACTGAAGCTTTCTTT; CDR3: CASTSGGTEAFF
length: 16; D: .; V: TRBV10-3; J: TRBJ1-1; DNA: TGTGCCATCAGTGAGGTACAGGGTTGGGTGAACACTGAAGCTTTCTTT; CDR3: CAISEVQGWVNTEAFF
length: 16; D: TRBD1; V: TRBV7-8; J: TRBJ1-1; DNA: TGTGCCAGCAGCACCGCAGGGGGTTCCATGAACACTGAAGCTTTCTTT; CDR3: CASSTAGGSMNTEAFF
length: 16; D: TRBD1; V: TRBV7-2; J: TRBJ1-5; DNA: TGTGCCAGCAGCTACACCGGGACAGGGGGGTATCAGCCCCAGCATTTT; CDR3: CASSYTGTGGYQPQHF